This T cell receptor beta chain emerged from a study of T cells expressing NK-cell markers. Looking at the study overall: The study sequenced eight donors, seven HCMV-seropositive and one seronegative. Findings of the study overall: These clonotypes also led the CD3+CD56-NKG2C+ fraction in four donors.

In regard to this clonotype: The target antigen is unknown.

CDR1 is SGHTA, CDR2 FQGNSA, per germline. The CDR3 runs 15 residues. Beta-chain TCR cDNA was generated via 5'RACE template switching with UMIs. Reanalyzing the 5' RACE reads, TCRdb keeps one entry per CDR3 protein, without DNA. The sample shows 450,000 to 600,000 distinct CDR3 sequences, and approximately 3.6% sits with its ten largest clones. This receptor was identified in a man aged 18 to 30 in good health. The chain couples TRBV7-2 to TRBJ2-1; without DNA, the TCRdb call of TRBD2 cannot be checked. The sample comprised blood T cells: a sorted CD56 or NKG2C T cell subset, CD4+ or CD8+ T cells, or bulk PBMC T cells (not recorded which). The CDR3 here is CASSLREGRYNEQFF.